Listed below are T cell receptor beta chains from one sample, sequenced in a study of blood T cells in healthy people across ages. TCRdb independently ran MiXCR on the 5' RACE reads; one entry per CDR3 protein. This sample has about 1.5 million distinct CDR3 sequences, with roughly 43% found just once. Sequences were obtained from blood. These receptors were taken from a woman aged 18 to 35 in good health. Both conserved end residues are part of each CDR3. The D gene is left open where the match is weak. Not all rows give a size; the values are once, few, many and, for expanded clones, a class.

d_call,j_call,clone_size,v_call,cdr3_length,cdr3_aa,cdr3_nt
NA,TRBJ2-6,NA,TRBV25-1,15,CASSGLARGDNVLTF,TGTGCCAGCAGTGGTCTGGCGCGGGGAGACAACGTCCTGACTTTC
TRBD1,TRBJ1-2,NA,TRBV4-1,16,CTSSWTGAEPNYGYTF,TGCACCAGCAGCTGGACAGGGGCAGAACCTAACTATGGCTACACCTTC
NA,TRBJ2-1,few,TRBV4-3,19,CASSQDLIGLVSPYNEQFF,TGCGCCAGCAGCCAAGATCTAATTGGCCTGGTTTCTCCCTACAATGAGCAGTTCTTC
NA,TRBJ2-3,few,TRBV5-1,14,CASSPDASTDTQYF,TGCGCCAGCAGCCCGGACGCGAGCACAGATACGCAGTATTTT
TRBD1,TRBJ1-6,NA,TRBV27,16,CASTHLDRVVDSPLHF,TGTGCCAGCACGCACCTCGACAGGGTAGTGGATTCACCCCTCCACTTT
NA,TRBJ2-5,NA,TRBV6-2/TRBV6-3,12,CASREKKETQYF,TGTGCCAGCAGGGAGAAAAAAGAGACCCAGTACTTC
NA,TRBJ2-1,few,TRBV6-5,13,CASSYFSNNEQFF,TGTGCCAGCAGTTACTTCAGTAACAATGAGCAGTTCTTC
NA,TRBJ2-7,NA,TRBV3-1,15,CASSPEGDNSYEQYF,TGTGCCAGCAGCCCAGAAGGGGACAACTCCTACGAGCAGTACTTC
NA,TRBJ1-5,few,TRBV20-1,15,CSARDGLGTEQPQHF,TGCAGTGCTAGAGATGGGCTAGGGACCGAACAGCCCCAGCATTTT
TRBD2,TRBJ2-1,NA,TRBV20-1,12,CSAQRGDNEQFF,TGCAGTGCCCAGCGGGGAGACAATGAGCAGTTCTTC
NA,TRBJ2-2,NA,TRBV6-6,14,CASSAPENTGELFF,TGTGCCAGCAGTGCTCCGGAGAACACCGGGGAGCTGTTTTTT
TRBD1,TRBJ2-7,few,TRBV7-2,15,CASRRDRDYEEEQYF,TGTGCCAGCAGACGGGACAGGGATTACGAGGAAGAGCAGTACTTC
NA,TRBJ2-1,few,TRBV27,15,CASSPGGVPYNEQFF,TGTGCCAGCAGTCCAGGGGGGGTGCCCTACAATGAGCAGTTCTTC
NA,TRBJ2-7,few,TRBV12-3/TRBV12-4,16,CASSLSYGAVSYEQYF,TGTGCCAGCAGTTTATCGTACGGGGCCGTCTCCTACGAGCAGTACTTC
NA,TRBJ1-4,NA,TRBV6-5,15,CASSYSGRANEKLFF,TGTGCCAGCAGTTACTCGGGACGCGCTAATGAAAAACTGTTTTTT
NA,TRBJ2-2,NA,TRBV5-1,17,CASSLEIVPSGVRELFF,TGCGCCAGCAGCTTGGAAATAGTCCCGTCTGGAGTGAGGGAGCTGTTTTTT
TRBD2,TRBJ2-7,NA,TRBV27,14,CASSAGLALNEQYF,TGTGCCAGCAGCGCGGGACTAGCTTTGAATGAGCAGTACTTC
NA,TRBJ1-2,NA,TRBV15,12,CATSVTGDGYTF,TGTGCCACCAGCGTGACGGGCGATGGCTACACCTTC
NA,TRBJ2-1,few,TRBV7-8,14,CASNPVSSYNEQFF,TGTGCCAGCAACCCGGTGAGCTCCTACAATGAGCAGTTCTTC
TRBD2,TRBJ2-1,NA,TRBV20-1,14,CSALAGVGYNEQFF,TGCAGTGCCCTAGCGGGGGTAGGCTACAATGAGCAGTTCTTC
NA,TRBJ2-3,NA,TRBV2,14,CASSADQSTDTQYF,TGTGCCAGCAGTGCGGACCAGAGCACAGATACGCAGTATTTT
TRBD1,TRBJ2-5,NA,TRBV4-3,15,CASSQEQGLGDEQYF,TGCGCCAGCAGCCAAGAACAGGGGCTAGGTGATGAGCAGTACTTC
TRBD2,TRBJ2-1,NA,TRBV12-3/TRBV12-4,19,CASSSGLAGVSSSYNEQFF,TGTGCCAGCAGTTCGGGACTAGCGGGGGTCTCAAGCTCCTACAATGAGCAGTTCTTC
TRBD1,TRBJ1-4,NA,TRBV20-1,13,CSAPTGLGEKLFF,TGCAGTGCACCGACAGGGCTTGGGGAAAAACTGTTTTTT
TRBD1,TRBJ1-1,NA,TRBV25-1,16,CASRLTQTGRRTEAFF,TGTGCCAGCAGACTGACCCAGACAGGGAGGCGCACTGAAGCTTTCTTT
TRBD2,TRBJ2-1,many,TRBV7-2,15,CASSLLAGVGNEQFF,TGCGCCAGCAGCTTACTAGCGGGAGTGGGTAATGAGCAGTTCTTC
NA,TRBJ2-7,once,TRBV4-3,15,CASSQESGRPKEQYF,TGCGCCAGCAGCCAAGAATCGGGACGGCCAAAGGAGCAGTACTTC
NA,TRBJ1-3,NA,TRBV20-1,17,CSATPDPGIASGNTIYF,TGCAGTGCAACCCCGGACCCGGGTATAGCGAGTGGAAACACCATATATTTT
TRBD1,TRBJ2-7,NA,TRBV27,15,CASSAGQGGTYEQYF,TGTGCCAGCAGTGCTGGACAGGGGGGGACGTACGAGCAGTACTTC
NA,TRBJ2-7,once,TRBV29-1,14,CSVEPGAHLDEQYF,TGCAGCGTTGAGCCCGGGGCCCACCTCGACGAGCAGTACTTC
TRBD2,TRBJ2-2,NA,TRBV7-6,17,CASSFQTSGTNTGELFF,TGTGCCAGCAGCTTTCAAACGAGCGGGACGAACACCGGGGAGCTGTTTTTT
NA,TRBJ2-1,few,TRBV20-1,13,CSAIGTTYNEQFF,TGCAGTGCTATCGGGACCACCTACAATGAGCAGTTCTTC
NA,TRBJ2-1,NA,TRBV15,15,CATSRDRAGYNEQFF,TGTGCCACCAGCAGAGATCGGGCAGGGTACAATGAGCAGTTCTTC
TRBD1,TRBJ2-7,NA,TRBV11-2,18,CASSLYRGPRQRTYEQYF,TGTGCCAGCAGCTTATACAGGGGGCCACGCCAACGCACCTACGAGCAGTACTTC
NA,TRBJ1-4,NA,TRBV5-8,14,CASRPEIPNEKLFF,TGTGCCAGCAGACCCGAGATTCCTAATGAAAAACTGTTTTTT
TRBD1,TRBJ2-7,NA,TRBV27,18,CASSFLAPSGTGTNEQYF,TGTGCCAGCAGTTTCTTGGCACCATCCGGGACAGGGACCAATGAGCAGTACTTC
NA,TRBJ2-5,NA,TRBV7-2,15,CASSFDGRGEETQYF,TGTGCCAGCAGCTTTGACGGCCGGGGTGAAGAGACCCAGTACTTC
TRBD2,TRBJ2-3,NA,TRBV5-4,16,CASSYGTSGITDTQYF,TGTGCCAGCAGCTATGGGACTAGCGGGATCACAGATACGCAGTATTTT
NA,TRBJ2-7,few,TRBV6-5,14,CASSRRDGPYEQYF,TGTGCCAGCAGTAGAAGGGACGGCCCCTACGAGCAGTACTTC
TRBD1,TRBJ2-1,NA,TRBV6-5,16,CASSRDRGQSYNEQFF,TGTGCCAGCAGTCGCGACAGGGGGCAATCCTACAATGAGCAGTTCTTC
TRBD2,TRBJ2-3,few,TRBV4-3,14,CASSQGGGLDTQYF,TGCGCCAGCAGCCAGGGCGGGGGTTTGGATACGCAGTATTTT
NA,TRBJ1-6,NA,TRBV2,16,CASRRTASFYNSPLHF,TGTGCCAGCAGGAGGACAGCTAGCTTCTATAATTCACCCCTCCACTTT
NA,TRBJ1-4,NA,TRBV12-3/TRBV12-4,15,CASSLSLQINEKLFF,TGTGCCAGCAGTTTGTCCCTCCAGATTAATGAAAAACTGTTTTTT
NA,TRBJ2-5,NA,TRBV15,17,CATSRDRNNFLQETQYF,TGTGCCACCAGCAGAGATCGCAACAACTTCCTTCAAGAGACCCAGTACTTC
TRBD1,TRBJ1-4,NA,TRBV28,16,CASSLRGTGQGEKLFF,TGTGCCAGCAGTTTACGGGGGACAGGTCAGGGTGAAAAACTGTTTTTT
TRBD1,TRBJ1-1,many,TRBV12-3/TRBV12-4,14,CASSLFTGGTEAFF,TGTGCCAGCAGTTTATTTACAGGGGGCACTGAAGCTTTCTTT